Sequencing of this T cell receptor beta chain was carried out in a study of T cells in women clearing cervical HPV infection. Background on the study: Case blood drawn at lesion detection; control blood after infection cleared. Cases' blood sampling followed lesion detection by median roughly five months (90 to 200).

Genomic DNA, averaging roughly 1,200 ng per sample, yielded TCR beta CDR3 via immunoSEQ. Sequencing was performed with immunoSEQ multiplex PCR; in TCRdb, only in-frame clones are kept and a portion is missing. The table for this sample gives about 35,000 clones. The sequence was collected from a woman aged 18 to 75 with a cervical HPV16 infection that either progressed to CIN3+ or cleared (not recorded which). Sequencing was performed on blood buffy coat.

The CDR3: CASSQASGGKYNDYTF. Partial CDR3 DNA: TGTGCCAGCTCACAGGCTAGCGGGGGTAAATACAATGAC. The chain recombines TRBV18 with TRBJ1-2; D is possibly TRBD1 (5 bases). The missing CDR3 end, 3 residues past where the read stops, is filled in from the germline J gene. The CDR3 spans 16 residues. Germline loops: CDR1 KGHSH, CDR2 LQKENI.